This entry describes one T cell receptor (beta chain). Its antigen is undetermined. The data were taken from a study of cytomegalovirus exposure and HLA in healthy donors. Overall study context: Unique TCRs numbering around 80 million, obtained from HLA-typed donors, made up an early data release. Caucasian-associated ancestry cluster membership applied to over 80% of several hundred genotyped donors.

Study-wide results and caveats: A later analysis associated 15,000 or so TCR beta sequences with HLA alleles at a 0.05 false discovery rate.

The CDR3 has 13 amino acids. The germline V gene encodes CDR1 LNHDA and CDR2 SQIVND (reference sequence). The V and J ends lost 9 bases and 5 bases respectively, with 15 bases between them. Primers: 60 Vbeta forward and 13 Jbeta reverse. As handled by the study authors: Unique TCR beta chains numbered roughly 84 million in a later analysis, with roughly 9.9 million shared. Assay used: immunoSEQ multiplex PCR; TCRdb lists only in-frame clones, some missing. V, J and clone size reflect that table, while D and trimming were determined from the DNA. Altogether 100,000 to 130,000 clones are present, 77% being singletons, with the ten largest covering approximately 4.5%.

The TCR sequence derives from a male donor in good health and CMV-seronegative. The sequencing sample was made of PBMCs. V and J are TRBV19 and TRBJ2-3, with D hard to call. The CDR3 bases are TGTGCCAGCTGCGCGGCCCTGAGAGATACGCAGTATTTT. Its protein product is CASCAALRDTQYF.